The 32 T cell receptor beta chains below were found in one sample sequenced in a study of tumor and adjacent non-tumor tissue in lung cancer. RNA was extracted from bulk tissue without any cell sorting. TCRbeta libraries were built with three rounds of nested PCR, modified from ARM-PCR. TCRdb analysed the multiplex PCR reads with MiXCR anew, one entry per CDR3 protein. The sample consists of 200,000 or so distinct CDR3 sequences, 71% of them appearing once. Sequencing was carried out using lung tumor tissue. These receptors originate from a man aged 60 to 75 with non-small cell lung cancer.

The chain joins TRBV7-3 to TRBJ2-5, with 8 bases lining up with TRBD2. The CDR3 is 14 residues long. The germline CDR1 and CDR2 sequences are SGHTA and FQGTGA. With 5 bases clipped from V and 3 bases from J, the junction kept 5 bases outside the gene matches. The CDR3 protein is CASSPGRGEETQYF. The CDR3 DNA reads TGTGCCAGCAGCCCCGGGAGGGGGGAAGAGACCCAGTACTTC.

A remark on this clonotype: A read error may account for a junction end that differs from germline. J is TRBJ1-6 and V is TRBV20-1; 7 nucleotides match TRBD1. This CDR3 has 15 amino acids. CDR1 is DFQATT, CDR2 SNEGSKA, per germline (reference sequence). This chain's CDR3 is CSAITTGVNNSPLRF. The DNA for the CDR3 is TGCAGTGCTATAACAACAGGGGTAAATAATTCACCCCTCCGCTTT.

In regard to this clonotype: An end of the junction differs from the germline gene, which may be a read error. V is TRBV12-3 or TRBV12-4 and J is TRBJ2-7; D gene uncertain. The CDR3 covers 13 residues. The DNA of the CDR3 is TGTGCCAGCAGTAATACGCAGTCCTTCGAGCAGTATTTC. Translating gives CASSNTQSFEQYF.

The chain carries TRBV11-2 and TRBJ1-2, with TRBD1 as a possible D gene (6 bases). Germline V lookup: CDR1 SGHAT, CDR2 FQNNGV. The V and J ends lost 5 bases and 13 bases respectively, with 23 bases between them. The CDR3 is 14 amino acids. The CDR3: CASSPDRHSYCCTF. CDR3 nucleotides: TGTGCCAGCAGCCCCGACAGGCACAGCTATTGCTGCACCTTC.

In the case of this clonotype: The germline gene is not matched at one end of the junction; a read error may be the cause. The chain combines TRBV6-6 with TRBJ2-3; 14 nucleotides match TRBD2. This CDR3 region has 16 residues. Germline-derived CDR1 and CDR2 are MNHNY and SVGAGI (reference sequence). The CDR3 loop reads CAGSYGLAGGTDAQYF. The CDR3, as DNA: TGTGCCGGCAGTTATGGACTAGCGGGGGGTACAGATGCGCAGTATTTT.

Sample share makes this clonotype medium-sized. The V gene is TRBV20-1, the J gene TRBJ2-7; D is perhaps TRBD1 (6 bases). V lost 0 bases to trimming and J lost 0 bases, with 12 bases between them. CDR1 is DFQATT, CDR2 SNEGSKA, per germline (reference sequence). CDR3 length: 15 residues. The CDR3 is CSARDFDRSSYEQYF. CDR3 coding DNA: TGCAGTGCTAGAGATTTCGACAGGTCCTCCTACGAGCAGTACTTC.

Comments on this clonotype: Being one base from a much bigger clone, this may be a read error. The rearrangement joins TRBV29-1 to TRBJ2-2; no firm D call. Trimming removed 8 bases at V and 7 bases at J, with 17 bases between. The CDR3 runs to 13 residues. The germline V gene has CDR1 SQVTM and CDR2 ANQGSEA. The CDR3, as DNA: TGCAGCAGCGCCATAAGGGCGGACGGGGAGCTGTTTTTT. Translating gives CSSAIRADGELFF.

Only one count was recorded for this clonotype. Given a much more abundant clone one base away, this may be a read error. V and J are TRBV6-2 or TRBV6-3 and TRBJ2-7, with 7 bases matching TRBD1. With V trimmed by 10 bases and J by 2 bases, 8 bases remained unmatched. Looked up from germline, CDR1 is MNHEY and CDR2 is SVGEGT. The CDR3 sequence is 13 residues long. The CDR3 DNA reads as TGTGCCAACCGGGACAGCTCTCCCTACGAGCAGTACTTC. It codes for CANRDSSPYEQYF.

This clonotype has just one count. A much larger clone lies a single base off, so this may be a read error. This chain links TRBV6-5 with TRBJ2-1; 13 bases fit TRBD2. This CDR3 region has 17 residues. CDR1 and CDR2 (germline): MNHEY, SVGAGI. The V and J ends lost 5 bases and 4 bases, in that order; junction bases with no gene match: 8. The CDR3, as DNA: TGTGCCAGCAGTAAACTAGCGGGAGGGCCCTTATACAATGAGCAGTTCTTC. Translation: CASSKLAGGPLYNEQFF.

Of note for this clonotype: This CDR3 is missing its conserved last phenylalanine or tryptophan, likely due to a read error. The V and J genes are TRBV12-3 or TRBV12-4 and TRBJ2-5; 10 bases align to TRBD1. This CDR3 contains 16 residues. V lost 5 bases and J lost 4; bases outside the gene matches: 10. CDR3 nucleotides: TGTGCCAGCAGTCCCAGACAGGGGGCTAACCGAGAGACCCAGTACCTC. Its translation: CASSPRQGANRETQYL.

The V call is TRBV6-5, the J call TRBJ1-3; 9 nucleotides agree with TRBD1. Per the germline V gene, CDR1 is MNHEY and CDR2 is SVGAGI. The CDR3 totals 16 residues. V lost 8 bases and J lost 0; bases outside the gene matches: 8. CDR3 DNA sequence: TGTGCCAGCTACCAACAGGGGGCCCGCTCTGGAAACACCATATATTTT. This encodes CASYQQGARSGNTIYF.

The V call is TRBV20-1, the J call TRBJ2-1, with D possibly TRBD2 on 5 matching bases. V gave up 1 base and J gave up 2 bases, with 12 bases separating them. The germline gives CDR1 DFQATT, CDR2 SNEGSKA (reference sequence). The CDR3 totals 15 residues. The CDR3 region is CSARARSRAYNEQFF. The CDR3 DNA reads TGCAGTGCTAGAGCGCGATCGCGGGCCTACAATGAGCAGTTCTTC.

CDR3 nucleotides: TGCGCCAGCTCCCGGACATGCCCCACTGAAGCTTTCTTT. Protein sequence: CASSRTCPTEAFF. The chain is built from TRBV10-1 and TRBJ1-1; possibly TRBD1 for D (5 bases). Germline values: CDR1 WNHNN, CDR2 SYGVQD (reference sequence). Trimming left V 8 bases short and J 4 bases short, with 14 bases between. CDR3 length equals 13 residues.

This clonotype appeared once. Here the CDR3 omits its conserved ending phenylalanine or tryptophan, so a read error is the likely source. It is unclear where the CDR3 begins or ends on the DNA, so no DNA is shown, and the CDR3 is as TCRdb lists it. The genes are TRBV11-2 and TRBJ2-5; the D call TRBD1 from the table was never checked on the DNA. The CDR3 is made up of 13 amino acids, end residues included. The V gene's germline CDR1 is SGHAT and CDR2 FQNNGV. CDR3 region: CASSSTGEETQYY.

As regards this clonotype: Likely a read error: the CDR3 ends without its conserved phenylalanine or tryptophan. The J gene is TRBJ2-4, the V gene TRBV11-3; the D is unclear. Trimming pared 5 bases from V and 0 bases from J, leaving 14 bases between. CDR3 length: 16 amino acids. Germline V gene sequence: CDR1 SGHNT, CDR2 YENEEA. CDR3 protein: CASSPSYYLAKNIQYY. The DNA of the CDR3 is TGTGCCAGCAGCCCCTCATACTATTTAGCCAAAAACATTCAGTACTAC.

Comments on this clonotype: This is likely a read error, given that the CDR3 carries no conserved phenylalanine or tryptophan at its end. This chain connects TRBV20-1 to TRBJ2-5, with D possibly being TRBD1 (6 bases). The germline V gene encodes CDR1 DFQATT and CDR2 SNEGSKA (reference sequence). This CDR3 is 12 amino acids long. V gave up 8 bases and J gave up 1 base, with 11 bases separating them. As DNA, the CDR3 is TGCAGTCCCACAGGGTCCCAAGAGACCCAGTACTTG. It codes for CSPTGSQETQYL.

Points on this clonotype: A clone one base away is much larger, so this may be a read error. The rearrangement uses TRBV12-3 or TRBV12-4 and TRBJ2-6; no clear D. The CDR3 is 13 residues long. CDR3 sequence (DNA): TGTGCCAGCAGTCCCTCTTGGGCCAACGTCCTGACTTTC. This sequence encodes CASSPSWANVLTF.

As concerns this clonotype: A much larger clone is a single base away; this may be a read error. The genes are TRBV29-1 and TRBJ2-5; D is uncertain. The CDR3 has 11 residues. Germline values: CDR1 SQVTM, CDR2 ANQGSEA. V lost 1 base, J lost 8 bases, and 8 bases lay in between. For the CDR3, the DNA is TGCAGCGTTGAAGCCTTTCGCACCCAGTACTTC. The encoded protein is CSVEAFRTQYF.

This rearrangement joins TRBV11-2 to TRBJ2-5; D possibly matches TRBD1 or TRBD2 (6 bases each). CDR1 SGHAT and CDR2 FQNNGV come from the germline V gene. The CDR3 is 16 residues long. Trimming removed 8 bases at V and 9 bases at J, with 28 bases between. In DNA, the CDR3 is TGTGCCAGCTGCTCCACAATAGGGGGGCCAAAGGAGGCCCAGTACTTC. Translating it yields CASCSTIGGPKEAQYF.

As regards this clonotype: The germline gene is not matched at one end of the junction; a read error may be the cause. The chain joins TRBV28 to TRBJ1-2; D ambiguous. The germline gives CDR1 MDHEN, CDR2 SYDVKM. The CDR3 spans 12 residues. CDR3 DNA sequence: TGTGCCAGCAGTCCCTACAGCGATGGCTACGCGTTC. It is translated as CASSPYSDGYAF.

About this clonotype: The CDR3 does not end in the conserved phenylalanine or tryptophan, so this is likely a read error. The DNA is left out, because the CDR3 cannot be placed on it with certainty; the CDR3 is given as TCRdb lists it. The rearrangement uses TRBV20-1 and TRBJ2-3; the table gives TRBD2 as D, unverified against the DNA. Termini included, the CDR3 measures 13 amino acids. The germline V gene encodes CDR1 DFQATT and CDR2 SNEGSKA (reference sequence). This CDR3 is CSARDYSSGVTYS.

The V gene is TRBV6-5, the J gene TRBJ2-5; D is perhaps TRBD2 (6 bases). There are 14 residues in the CDR3. Germline CDR1 is MNHEY and CDR2 is SVGAGI. V was trimmed by 10 bases and J by 2 bases, leaving 17 bases between them. The CDR3 is CANSPRGFQETQYF. DNA for the CDR3: TGTGCCAACAGCCCCCGGGGGTTTCAAGAGACCCAGTACTTC.

About this clonotype: A clone one base away is much larger, so this may be a read error. The V gene is TRBV4-1, the J gene TRBJ1-2; D gene unclear. Trimming pared 0 bases from V and 0 bases from J, leaving 11 bases between. The CDR3 totals 16 residues. Germline CDR1 MGHRA, CDR2 YSYEKL. The CDR3 DNA reads as TGCGCCAGCAGCCAAGACCCCGCGAGATCTAACTATGGCTACACCTTC. Protein: CASSQDPARSNYGYTF.

Many counts were recorded for this clonotype. The conserved closing phenylalanine or tryptophan is absent in this CDR3, likely reflecting a read error. The chain has TRBV11-3 and TRBJ2-5; D might be TRBD2 (6 bases). V was pared by 5 bases and J by 2 bases, with 12 bases between. The V gene's germline CDR1 is SGHNT and CDR2 YENEEA. This CDR3 has 14 amino acids. CDR3 nucleotides: TGTGCCAGCAGCCCGGGACTCGCACAAGAGACCCAGTACTCC. It yields the protein CASSPGLAQETQYS.

To note about this clonotype: The limits of the CDR3 on the DNA are not certain, so only TCRdb's listed CDR3 is given. The CDR3 reads CASGFGQGIIFF. The chain joins TRBV6-6 to TRBJ2-1; the tabulated D call, TRBD1, remains unverified against the DNA. The CDR3 is made up of 12 amino acids, end residues included. The V gene's germline CDR1 is MNHNY and CDR2 SVGAGI (reference sequence).

With regard to this clonotype: The junction does not match germline at one end; this may be a read error. The chain is built from TRBV11-2 and TRBJ1-3; D not certain. There are 17 residues in the CDR3. CDR1 and CDR2 from the germline V gene are SGHAT and FQNNGV. Written as DNA, the CDR3 is TGTGCCAGCAGCTTAGCTCCGACGTGGCTCTCTGGAAACACCAAATACTTT. As protein: CASSLAPTWLSGNTKYF.

To note about this clonotype: Compared with germline, one end of the junction differs, possibly owing to a read error. CDR3 sequence reads: CASNSQWGGGKTVF. The CDR3, as DNA: TGTGCCAGCAACTCCCAATGGGGGGGGGGAAAAACTGTTTTT. The chain employs TRBV6-6 and TRBJ1-4; D is perhaps TRBD1 (5 bases). Germline-derived CDR1 and CDR2 are MNHNY and SVGAGI (reference sequence). The CDR3 extends over 14 amino acids.

The J gene is TRBJ2-7, the V gene TRBV6-1; a weak D match, TRBD1 (6 bases). The germline CDR1 and CDR2 sequences are MNHNS and SASEGT. Trimming took off 6 bases at V and 0 bases at J, with 18 bases between the two ends. This CDR3 has 16 residues. CDR3 region: CASSAKWTASSYEQYF. CDR3 DNA sequence: TGTGCCAGCAGCGCAAAGTGGACAGCCAGCTCCTACGAGCAGTACTTC.

As regards this clonotype: Its ends do not fully match the called genes, so a read error is possible. The V and J genes are TRBV6-6 and TRBJ1-4; perhaps TRBD1 as D (6 bases). This CDR3 comprises 16 residues. From germline, CDR1 is MNHNY and CDR2 SVGAGI (reference sequence). CDR3 nucleotides: TGTGCCAGCAGTTATCTAGGGGGGAAGACTAATGGAAAACTGTTTTTT. This encodes CASSYLGGKTNGKLFF.

The genes are TRBV11-2 and TRBJ2-1; no definite D call. There are 14 residues in the CDR3. Trimming took off 1 base at V and 4 bases at J, with 8 bases between the two ends. The germline V gene encodes CDR1 SGHAT and CDR2 FQNNGV. Here the CDR3 reads CASSLAARYNEQFF. The CDR3 bases are TGTGCCAGCAGCTTAGCGGCGAGGTACAATGAGCAGTTCTTC.

This clonotype came up a few times. The rearrangement links TRBV20-1 to TRBJ2-5, with TRBD2 matching 9 bases. Germline values: CDR1 DFQATT, CDR2 SNEGSKA (reference sequence). V shed 3 bases and J 4 bases; nucleotides not matched to a gene: 6. The CDR3 is 14 residues long. CDR3 DNA: TGCAGTGCTAGGGCGGTAGCGGGAGCAGAGACCCAGTACTTC. It translates to CSARAVAGAETQYF.

This clonotype came up a few times. One end of the junction varies from germline; a read error may be responsible. V usage is TRBV14 and J usage is TRBJ2-5, with no clear D. CDR1 and CDR2 (germline): SGHDN, FVKESK. CDR3 length: 14 residues. CDR3 DNA: TGTGCCAGCAGCCAAGGTCATGTGGCGAGTAGTCGGCACTTC. Translated, it gives CASSQGHVASSRHF.